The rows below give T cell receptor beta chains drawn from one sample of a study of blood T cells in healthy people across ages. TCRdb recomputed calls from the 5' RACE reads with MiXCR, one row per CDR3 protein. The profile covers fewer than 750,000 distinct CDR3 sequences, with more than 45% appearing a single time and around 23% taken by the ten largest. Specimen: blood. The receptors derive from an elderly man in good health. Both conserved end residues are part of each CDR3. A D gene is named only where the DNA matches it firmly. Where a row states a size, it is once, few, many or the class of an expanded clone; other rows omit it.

CASSQDRGGYYNEQFF | TGCGCCAGCAGCCAAGATCGGGGGGGCTACTACAATGAGCAGTTCTTC | TRBD2 | TRBV4-3 | - | TRBJ2-1
CASSLAGVENEQYF | TGTGCCAGCAGCTTAGCGGGGGTGGAGAATGAGCAGTACTTC | - | TRBV11-2 | - | TRBJ2-5
CASTSAVIQETQYF | TGTGCCAGCACTAGCGCAGTTATCCAGGAGACCCAGTACTTC | - | TRBV2 | - | TRBJ2-5
CASSLPGTGMYEQYF | TGTGCCAGCAGCCTCCCCGGGACAGGCATGTACGAGCAGTACTTC | TRBD1 | TRBV28 | few | TRBJ2-7
CASSLFRLGGNEKLFF | TGTGCCAGCAGTTTATTCCGGTTGGGGGGGAATGAAAAACTGTTTTTT | - | TRBV27 | many | TRBJ1-4
CASSSPTSGSSYGQYF | TGTGCCAGCAGCAGTCCGACTAGCGGGAGCTCCTACGGGCAGTACTTC | TRBD2 | TRBV28 | - | TRBJ2-7
CASSSGWRGETQYF | TGTGCCAGCAGTTCCGGATGGAGGGGAGAGACCCAGTACTTC | - | TRBV6-5 | - | TRBJ2-5
CASSGTRSGEQYF | TGTGCCAGCAGCGGGACTAGAAGTGGCGAGCAGTACTTC | TRBD2 | TRBV12-3/TRBV12-4 | - | TRBJ2-7
CASSLEGTGSQETQYF | TGCGCCAGCAGCTTGGAAGGGACAGGGTCGCAAGAGACCCAGTACTTC | TRBD1 | TRBV5-1 | - | TRBJ2-5
CASTPGNNQPQHF | TGTGCCAGCACCCCGGGGAACAATCAGCCCCAGCATTTT | - | TRBV12-3/TRBV12-4 | few | TRBJ1-5
CASSQSTQEYGYTF | TGTGCCAGCAGCCAAAGTACACAGGAATATGGCTACACCTTC | - | TRBV6-1 | few | TRBJ1-2
CASSYRTEPYNEQFF | TGTGCCAGCAGCTATCGGACAGAACCCTACAATGAGCAGTTCTTC | - | TRBV11-2 | - | TRBJ2-1
CASSQGWDRVKTEAFF | TGCGCCAGCAGCCAGGGTTGGGACAGGGTGAAAACTGAAGCTTTCTTT | TRBD1 | TRBV4-3 | - | TRBJ1-1
CSATAGINEQFF | TGCAGTGCTACCGCCGGGATCAATGAGCAGTTCTTC | - | TRBV20-1 | few | TRBJ2-1
CASSRILSGGANEQFF | TGTGCCAGCAGCCGTATTCTCAGCGGGGGGGCGAATGAGCAGTTCTTC | TRBD2 | TRBV7-8 | - | TRBJ2-1
CASSQRSGRDEQYF | TGTGCCAGCAGCCAAAGAAGCGGGAGGGATGAGCAGTACTTC | TRBD2 | TRBV4-2 | - | TRBJ2-7
CASSTGLIYEQYF | TGTGCCAGCAGTACCGGACTTATCTACGAGCAGTACTTC | - | TRBV12-3/TRBV12-4 | - | TRBJ2-7
CASSLEVSAYNEQFF | TGTGCCAGCAGCTTAGAGGTTTCGGCCTACAATGAGCAGTTCTTC | - | TRBV7-2 | few | TRBJ2-1
CASSLGTGNYNEQFF | TGCGCCAGCAGCTTGGGGACAGGGAATTACAATGAGCAGTTCTTC | TRBD1 | TRBV5-1 | - | TRBJ2-1
CASSLRGGQLDTQYF | TGTGCCAGCAGCTTAAGAGGGGGACAGTTGGATACGCAGTATTTT | TRBD1 | TRBV7-3 | few | TRBJ2-3
CASSLKGAGRNYGYTF | TGTGCCAGCAGTTTAAAAGGGGCCGGACGTAACTATGGCTACACCTTC | - | TRBV6-6 | many | TRBJ1-2
CASSQVRVPSPSHEQFF | TGCGCCAGCAGCCAAGTCAGGGTTCCTAGCCCCAGTCATGAGCAGTTCTTC | - | TRBV4-3 | - | TRBJ2-1
CSATHGPPSRTDTQYF | TGCAGTGCTACCCACGGACCCCCAAGCCGCACAGATACGCAGTATTTT | - | TRBV20-1 | few | TRBJ2-3
CASSYSGAHGYTF | TGTGCCAGCAGTTACTCAGGGGCTCATGGCTACACCTTC | - | TRBV6-5 | few | TRBJ1-2
CASRTEYYGYTF | TGTGCCAGCAGGACAGAATACTATGGCTACACCTTC | - | TRBV7-9 | few | TRBJ1-2
CASSERVRETQYF | TGTGCCAGCAGCGAGAGGGTACGGGAGACCCAGTACTTC | - | TRBV7-2 | few | TRBJ2-5
CSTQVGQRLGGYTF | TGCAGCACACAAGTAGGGCAACGGTTGGGTGGCTACACCTTC | - | TRBV29-1 | few | TRBJ1-2
CASSWGPGDEQYF | TGTGCCAGCAGCTGGGGACCGGGGGACGAGCAGTACTTC | - | TRBV13 | - | TRBJ2-7
CASSQDPLAGGLGTDTQYF | TGCGCCAGCAGCCAAGATCCACTAGCGGGGGGGCTCGGCACAGATACGCAGTATTTT | TRBD2 | TRBV4-1 | - | TRBJ2-3
CASSDHRDNDQYF | TGTGCCAGCAGTGACCACCGGGACAACGATCAGTACTTC | - | TRBV6-6 | - | TRBJ2-7
CASSKDPEVPTQYF | TGTGCCAGCAGCAAAGACCCGGAGGTACCTACGCAGTATTTT | - | TRBV3-1 | - | TRBJ2-3
CASSVAAGSNEQFF | TGTGCCAGCAGCGTTGCGGCAGGGAGCAATGAGCAGTTCTTC | - | TRBV9 | - | TRBJ2-1
CSVISSTDTQYF | TGCAGCGTGATTAGCAGCACAGATACGCAGTATTTT | - | TRBV29-1 | many | TRBJ2-3
CASSLGEGPPYEQYF | TGTGCCAGCAGCCTAGGGGAAGGGCCCCCCTACGAGCAGTACTTC | - | TRBV16 | - | TRBJ2-7
CASSDRDRGSPLHF | TGTGCCAGCAGTGATCGGGACAGGGGTTCACCCCTCCACTTT | TRBD1 | TRBV6-5 | - | TRBJ1-6
CASGQQDTQYF | TGTGCCAGCGGCCAACAAGATACGCAGTATTTT | - | TRBV7-9 | few | TRBJ2-3